This TCR beta chain was identified in a study of long-term antiretroviral therapy in people with HIV. Germline CDR1 is LGHNA and CDR2 is YSLEER. This CDR3 region has 13 residues. Trimming took off 4 bases at V and 5 bases at J, with 11 bases between the two ends. General observations from the study: After ART, diversity increased yet remained lower than transplant donor controls.

Points on this clone: What it recognizes is unknown.

The authors ran the immunoSEQ assay, v3.0, at survey level. Some clones are missing from TCRdb's copy, which holds only in-frame ones; the method was immunoSEQ multiplex PCR. Among more than 15,000 clones listed, roughly 80% were seen once. The source is a young man with HIV. The specimen was unsorted PBMCs, collected roughly 14 months before starting antiretroviral therapy. V usage is TRBV4-3 and J usage is TRBJ2-5; D possibly corresponds to TRBD2 (5 bases). CDR3 sequence reads: CASSRGLAETQYF. As DNA, the CDR3 is TGCGCCAGCAGCCGAGGACTGGCCGAGACCCAGTACTTC.